This TCR beta chain was recorded in a study of beta chain features in type 1 diabetes. This clone has just a few counts. Its target is not known. Distinct nucleotide sequences in the sample also encode this CDR3. All of the isolated RNA was reverse transcribed, so expressed TCRB transcripts were sequenced. Reads from naive, central memory and regulatory T cell samples averaged roughly 3.8 million. Measured with immunoSEQ multiplex PCR; TCRdb has only the in-frame clones, and not every one. Of around 340,000 clones detected, 9.3% appear once; the ten largest clones hold roughly 1%. CD4+ naive, central memory, regulatory and stem cell-like memory subsets were isolated by sorting on CD45RO/CCR7/CD25/CD127/CD95/CD27. General study results and limits: There was a moderate but significant shortening of TCRB CDR3s in all four CD4+ subsets of Type 1 diabetes patients. Possibly, sequencing cDNA over-represented cells that had high TCR expression levels. Reduced insertions and increased deletions marked VDJ junctions in type 1 diabetes patients.

The CDR3 runs 15 residues. The V end lost 0 bases, the J end lost 1 base, and 9 bases lay between the germline ends. The germline V gene has CDR1 SGHTA and CDR2 FQGNSA. This rearrangement joins TRBV7-2 to TRBJ2-5; TRBD2 might be the D (5 bases). Specimen: central memory CD4+ T cells from blood. The sequence was collected from a man younger than 45 with type 1 diabetes. The CDR3 region is CASSLAAGPQETQYF. CDR3 DNA: TGTGCCAGCAGCTTAGCGGCGGGCCCCCAAGAGACCCAGTACTTC. Filled out from reference TRBV7-2 and TRBJ2-5, the complete variable domain reads GAGVSQSPSNKVTEKGKDVELRCDPISGHTALYWYRQSLGQGLEFLIYFQGNSAPDKSGLPSDRFSAERTGGSVSTLTIQRTQQEDSAVYLCASSLAAGPQETQYFGPGTRLLVL.